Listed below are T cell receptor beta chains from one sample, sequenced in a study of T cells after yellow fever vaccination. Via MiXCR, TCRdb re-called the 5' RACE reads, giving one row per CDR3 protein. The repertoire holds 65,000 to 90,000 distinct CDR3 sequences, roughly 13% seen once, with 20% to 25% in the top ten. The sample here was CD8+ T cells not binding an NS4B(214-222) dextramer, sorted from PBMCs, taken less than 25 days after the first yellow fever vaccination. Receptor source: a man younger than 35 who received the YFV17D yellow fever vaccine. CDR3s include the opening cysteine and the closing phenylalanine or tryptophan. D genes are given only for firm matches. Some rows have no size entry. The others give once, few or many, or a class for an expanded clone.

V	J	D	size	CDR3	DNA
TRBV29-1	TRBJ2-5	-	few	CSALGGQETQYF	TGCAGCGCCCTGGGGGGCCAGGAGACCCAGTACTTC
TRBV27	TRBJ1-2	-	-	CASRGQGYGYGYTF	TGTGCCAGCAGGGGGCAGGGGTATGGGTATGGCTACACCTTC
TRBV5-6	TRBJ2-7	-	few	CASSTRRGGSAYEQYF	TGTGCCAGCAGCACCCGGCGTGGAGGGAGCGCCTACGAGCAGTACTTC
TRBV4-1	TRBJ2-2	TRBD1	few	CASSQEPTGANTGELFF	TGCGCCAGCAGCCAAGAGCCTACAGGGGCGAACACCGGGGAGCTGTTTTTT
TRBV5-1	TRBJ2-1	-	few	CASSPGGVKGSTYNEQFF	TGCGCCAGCAGCCCGGGGGGCGTGAAAGGTTCCACATACAATGAGCAGTTCTTC
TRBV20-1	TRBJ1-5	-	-	CSARDGLAGNQPQHF	TGCAGTGCTAGAGACGGACTAGCGGGCAATCAGCCCCAGCATTTT
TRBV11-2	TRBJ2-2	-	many	CASSFTGELFF	TGTGCCAGCAGCTTCACCGGGGAGCTGTTTTTT
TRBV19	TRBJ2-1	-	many	CASSPGMDTSSYNEQFF	TGTGCCAGTAGTCCTGGGATGGACACTAGCTCCTACAATGAGCAGTTCTTC
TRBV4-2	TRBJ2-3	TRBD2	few	CASSPRTSRIYTDTQYF	TGTGCCAGCAGCCCTCGGACTAGCCGGATTTACACAGATACGCAGTATTTT
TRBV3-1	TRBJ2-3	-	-	CASSGGLRTDTQYF	TGTGCCAGCAGTGGGGGGTTGAGAACAGATACGCAGTATTTT
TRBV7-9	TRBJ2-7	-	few	CASSSRPYEQYF	TGTGCCAGCAGCTCCAGGCCCTACGAGCAGTACTTC
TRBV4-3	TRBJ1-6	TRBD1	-	CASSQRDRGAYNSPLHF	TGCGCCAGCAGCCAAAGGGACAGGGGGGCCTATAATTCACCCCTCCACTTT
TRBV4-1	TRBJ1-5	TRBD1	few	CASSQGTGINQPQHF	TGCGCCAGCAGCCAGGGGACAGGAATCAATCAGCCCCAGCATTTT
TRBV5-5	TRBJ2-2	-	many	CASSLVGTGELFF	TGTGCCAGCAGCTTGGTAGGAACCGGGGAGCTGTTTTTT
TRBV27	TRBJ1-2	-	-	CASSYTGYYGYTF	TGTGCCAGCAGTTACACAGGGTACTATGGCTACACCTTC
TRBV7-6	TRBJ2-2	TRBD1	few	CASTNPLFDRGANTGELFF	TGTGCCAGCACCAACCCCCTCTTCGACAGGGGGGCGAACACCGGGGAGCTGTTTTTT
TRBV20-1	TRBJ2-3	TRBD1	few	CSHVDPGQGSSGTQYF	TGCAGCCACGTTGATCCGGGACAGGGATCCTCGGGTACGCAGTATTTT
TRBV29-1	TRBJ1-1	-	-	CSVVLPVNTEAFF	TGCAGCGTTGTCTTACCCGTGAACACTGAAGCTTTCTTT
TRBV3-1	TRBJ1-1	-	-	CASSQRGRGNTEAFF	TGTGCCAGCAGCCAACGGGGAAGGGGGAACACTGAAGCTTTCTTT
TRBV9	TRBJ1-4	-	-	CASSVEGDATNEKLFF	TGTGCCAGCAGCGTAGAAGGGGATGCAACTAATGAAAAACTGTTTTTT